This entry is about one TCR beta chain. Trimming took 5 bases from V and 6 from J; bases not matched to a gene: 4. The CDR3 totals 15 residues. The germline CDR1 and CDR2 sequences are MNHEY and SVGAGI. The sample is drawn from a study of blood T cell repertoires in COVID-19. As for the study in general: The samples span acute and convalescent COVID-19 from the United States, Italy and Spain. Nucleic acid was either cDNA or gDNA, and it came from T cells, B-cell-depleted T cells, or PBMCs.

Clones were read by immunoSEQ multiplex PCR, and TCRdb kept only the in-frame ones, dropping some. This table holds roughly 350,000 clones, approximately 87% found once. The sequence derives from a woman aged 45 to 65 with active or convalescent COVID-19. V and J are TRBV6-5 and TRBJ1-4; 12 bases are a match to TRBD1. The specimen sequenced was peripheral blood. The CDR3 DNA follows: TGTGCCAGCAGTCGGGGACAGGGGGCGTATGAAAAACTGTTTTTT. Translating it yields CASSRGQGAYEKLFF.